The sequence of this T cell receptor beta chain was determined in a study of identical twins. TCRdb recomputed calls from the 5' RACE reads with MiXCR, one row per CDR3 protein. The sample holds 200,000 or so distinct CDR3 sequences, about 7.5% seen once. The CDR3 sequence is 13 residues long. V was cut by 2 bases and J by 14 bases, with 17 bases left in between. Germline loops: CDR1 MNHNS, CDR2 SASEGT. Comment on this clonotype: Antigen: not known.

Findings of the study overall: For out-of-frame beta sequences, excess twin sharing was weaker. Those out-of-frame alpha sequences shared by twins showed an excess of low generation probability.

The sample was also linked to a second study, of yellow fever vaccine responses in identical twins.

The rearrangement uses TRBV6-1 and TRBJ2-3, with D perhaps given as TRBD1 or TRBD2 (5 bases each). The receptor was derived from a young woman in good health. Sequencing used memory (CD45RO+) T cells sorted from blood. The CDR3, as DNA: TGTGCCAGCAGTGAAAGGTTATCTGGGACGGTGTATTTT. Translated: CASSERLSGTVYF.